This is a list of T cell receptor beta chains from one sample in a study of T-cell reconstitution after alpha-beta-depleted transplantation in children. TCRdb analysed the PCR reads with MiXCR anew, one entry per CDR3 protein. Counted here are hundreds of thousands of distinct CDR3 sequences, approximately 15% occurring once; the ten biggest clones make up about 1.1%. The specimen was PBMCs from the stem cell graft donor, collected from the stem cell graft. The receptors were gathered from a human donor who donated a stem cell graft to a child with acute myeloid leukemia. Each CDR3 is given with its conserved first and last residue. D genes are given only for firm matches. Size values are once, few and many counts, or a class for expanded clones, and some rows have none.

D,size,J,V,DNA,CDR3
-,-,TRBJ1-4,TRBV12-3/TRBV12-4,TGTGCCAGCAGCCCCGGGGGAAGTAACGAAAAACTGTTTTTT,CASSPGGSNEKLFF
TRBD2,-,TRBJ2-3,TRBV10-2,TGCGCCAGCAGTGAATACGTGGGGGGGGGCACAGATACGCAGTATTTT,CASSEYVGGGTDTQYF
TRBD1,few,TRBJ2-3,TRBV6-1,TGTGCCAGCAGCTGGGACAGGGCATATGGCACAGATACGCAGTATTTT,CASSWDRAYGTDTQYF
-,-,TRBJ2-2,TRBV5-6,TGTGCCAGCAGCTTGATCGTCACCGGGGAGCTGTTTTTT,CASSLIVTGELFF
-,-,TRBJ2-3,TRBV7-2,TGTGCCAGCAGCCAGTGGGTCGGCACAGATACGCAGTATTTT,CASSQWVGTDTQYF
-,-,TRBJ1-5,TRBV12-3/TRBV12-4,TGTGCCAGCAGTTTTCGGCCGAACAATCAGCCCCAGCATTTT,CASSFRPNNQPQHF
-,many,TRBJ2-5,TRBV20-1,TGCAGTGCTGATGGACAGATTCAAGGGGCCCAGTACTTC,CSADGQIQGAQYF
TRBD1,few,TRBJ2-1,TRBV5-6,TGTGCCAGCAGCCCAGGGACAGGGAAAAGACGCGAGCAGTTCTTC,CASSPGTGKRREQFF
TRBD1,-,TRBJ1-1,TRBV7-2,TGTGCCAGCAGCATCAAGACAGGGGGCGGTAGGATCACTGAAGCTTTCTTT,CASSIKTGGGRITEAFF
TRBD2,-,TRBJ2-1,TRBV5-5,TGTGCCAGCAGCTTGGCCTCTAGCGGGGCCTCCTACAATGAGCAGTTCTTC,CASSLASSGASYNEQFF
-,many,TRBJ2-1,TRBV7-2,TGTGCCAGCGGACTAAACAATGAGCAGTTCTTC,CASGLNNEQFF
-,few,TRBJ2-3,TRBV20-1,TGCAGTGCTAGAGCGCGGGGAGCGCCTAGCACAGATACGCAGTATTTT,CSARARGAPSTDTQYF
TRBD2,-,TRBJ2-1,TRBV7-8,TGTGCCAGCAGCGACACTAGCGGGGGGGCAGAGTTCTTC,CASSDTSGGAEFF
-,many,TRBJ1-2,TRBV9,TGTGCCAGCAGCGTAGCTCAAGGGGGACCGGTTGGCTACACCTTC,CASSVAQGGPVGYTF
-,few,TRBJ2-5,TRBV12-3/TRBV12-4,TGTGCCAGCAGCCAAGGACAGTTACAAGAGACCCAGTACTTC,CASSQGQLQETQYF
TRBD1,few,TRBJ2-5,TRBV5-1,TGCGCCAGCAGAATCGGGACAGGAGAGACCCAGTACTTC,CASRIGTGETQYF
-,many,TRBJ1-5,TRBV20-1,TGCAGTGCCCAGGGGCCGGGGAGCAATCAGCCCCAGCATTTT,CSAQGPGSNQPQHF
-,-,TRBJ1-1,TRBV12-3/TRBV12-4,TGTGCCAGCGTTCCTACCGGACGGCCGGCATCTGAAGCTTTCTTT,CASVPTGRPASEAFF
-,-,TRBJ2-2,TRBV6-5,TGTGCCAGCAGTTACTCCCTAGCGACCGGGGAGCTGTTTTTT,CASSYSLATGELFF
TRBD2,few,TRBJ2-2,TRBV19,TGTGCCAGTAGTATCCTCGGACTAGCGGGGGGCTCGAACACCGGGGAGCTGTTTTTT,CASSILGLAGGSNTGELFF
TRBD2,-,TRBJ2-7,TRBV7-2,TGTGCCAGCAGCTCGCGGGGGAACCCCTACGAGCAGTACTTC,CASSSRGNPYEQYF
-,many,TRBJ2-7,TRBV12-3/TRBV12-4,TGTGCCAGCAGTTTACTCACGATCTCCTACGAGCAGTACTTC,CASSLLTISYEQYF
TRBD1,many,TRBJ1-1,TRBV20-1,TGCAGTGCTGGTCAGGGACAGGGGGCCACTGAAGCTTTCTTT,CSAGQGQGATEAFF
-,many,TRBJ1-1,TRBV20-1,TGCAGTGCTAGTAGGGTGGATGGCACTGAAGCTTTCTTT,CSASRVDGTEAFF
-,-,TRBJ2-3,TRBV7-9,TGTGCCAGCAGCTTAAGTGCAGATTCAGATACGCAGTATTTT,CASSLSADSDTQYF
TRBD2,few,TRBJ2-5,TRBV12-3/TRBV12-4,TGTGCCAGCAGTTTCTCCCCTAGCGGGGGGGGCAAAGAGACCCAGTACTTC,CASSFSPSGGGKETQYF
-,-,TRBJ1-1,TRBV5-1,TGCGCCAGCAGGGGCAGTTCGAACACTGAAGCTTTCTTT,CASRGSSNTEAFF
TRBD1,many,TRBJ2-3,TRBV27,TGTGCCAGCAGTTTATCGAGGAAGGGGGCGTTTACAGATACGCAGTATTTT,CASSLSRKGAFTDTQYF
-,-,TRBJ2-3,TRBV7-6,TGTGCCAGCAGCCGCGACCTAGCTTTAGGCACAGATACGCAGTATTTT,CASSRDLALGTDTQYF
-,many,TRBJ1-1,TRBV12-3/TRBV12-4,TGTGCCAGCAGTTTTGAAGGGAACATGAACACTGAAGCTTTCTTT,CASSFEGNMNTEAFF
TRBD1,few,TRBJ1-1,TRBV5-1,TGCGCCAGCAGCTCTGAAGGACAGGGAGTAACTGAAGCTTTCTTT,CASSSEGQGVTEAFF
TRBD2,few,TRBJ2-3,TRBV15,TGTGCCACCAGCAGAGATCGGTGGGCGGGGGGTCCTTCTAGCACAGATACGCAGTATTTT,CATSRDRWAGGPSSTDTQYF
-,-,TRBJ2-7,TRBV20-1,TGCAGTGCTAGAGAACCCGGGACCGAGGGGACCGACGAGCAGTACTTC,CSAREPGTEGTDEQYF
TRBD2,few,TRBJ2-1,TRBV20-1,TGCAGTGCCCCCCGGGGGGGGGTAGGCGCCCGGGCGTGGGAGCAGTTCTTC,CSAPRGGVGARAWEQFF
-,few,TRBJ1-4,TRBV15,TGTGCCACCAGCAGGCCCCCAACTAATGAAAAACTGTTTTTT,CATSRPPTNEKLFF
-,-,TRBJ2-4,TRBV7-2,TGTGCCAGCAGCTTCGACGGCACCCTAGCCAAAAACATTCAGTACTTC,CASSFDGTLAKNIQYF
TRBD2,few,TRBJ2-5,TRBV7-9,TGTGCCAGCAGCTTAGGATCGGGGGGAGCAGAGACCCAGTACTTC,CASSLGSGGAETQYF
-,few,TRBJ1-1,TRBV5-1,TGCGCCAGCAGCTTGGGGTACAGGGCCCCTGAAGCTTTCTTT,CASSLGYRAPEAFF
-,many,TRBJ1-6,TRBV7-2,TGTGCCAGCAGCTTAGTGTCAGGGAAACCACCCCTCCACTTT,CASSLVSGKPPLHF
-,-,TRBJ1-1,TRBV7-2,TGTGGCAGCAGCTTAGTAACTGAAGCTTTCTTT,CGSSLVTEAFF
-,many,TRBJ2-5,TRBV20-1,TGCAGTGCCGCGAAAGACAGTCCCCAGACCCAGTACTTC,CSAAKDSPQTQYF
-,many,TRBJ2-4,TRBV10-3,TGTGCCATCAGTGAGGGGGCCCTAGCCAAAAACATTCAGTACTTC,CAISEGALAKNIQYF
-,many,TRBJ2-1,TRBV20-1,TGCAGTGCTAGAGATACGGGGGAGGAGCAGTTCTTC,CSARDTGEEQFF
TRBD1,-,TRBJ1-1,TRBV6-2/TRBV6-3,TGTGCCAGCAAACCGGACAGGGTAGGGGCTGAAGCTTTCTTT,CASKPDRVGAEAFF
TRBD1,few,TRBJ1-4,TRBV28,TGTGCCAGCAGTTTTGGCAGGGGGCGTGAAAAACTGTTTTTT,CASSFGRGREKLFF
-,few,TRBJ2-1,TRBV12-5,TGTGCTAGTGGTTTGCGAGAGGGGCATGAGCAGTTCTTC,CASGLREGHEQFF
-,many,TRBJ2-1,TRBV20-1,TGCAGTGCTAGTTGGCGCAATGAGCAGTTCTTC,CSASWRNEQFF
-,many,TRBJ2-3,TRBV20-1,TGCAGTGCTAGAGTTGCCGGCGCAGATACGCAGTATTTT,CSARVAGADTQYF
-,-,TRBJ1-6,TRBV12-3/TRBV12-4,TGTGCCAGCAGTTTAGCCACAGGGTTGAATTCACCCCTCCACTTT,CASSLATGLNSPLHF
-,-,TRBJ2-1,TRBV7-9,TGTGCCAGCAGCCTCCCTCTGGTCTCCTACAATGAGCAGTTCTTC,CASSLPLVSYNEQFF
-,few,TRBJ2-2,TRBV6-6,TGTGCCAGCGGTAACGCCGGGGAGCTGTTTTTT,CASGNAGELFF
-,few,TRBJ2-2,TRBV5-6,TGTGCCAGCAGCTTGGCGGGAATGCCCGGGGAGCTGTTTTTT,CASSLAGMPGELFF
TRBD1,once,TRBJ2-3,TRBV2,TGTGCCAGCAGATGGACAGGGAGTAAGGCAGATAAGCAGTATTTT,CASRWTGSKADKQYF